Listed below are T cell receptor beta chains from one sample, sequenced in a study of cytomegalovirus exposure and HLA in healthy donors. The assay was immunoSEQ multiplex PCR, and TCRdb's table has in-frame clones only and misses some. The table lists approximately 140,000 clones, roughly 78% of them singletons. The sequencing input was PBMCs. The receptors were gathered from a man aged 25 to 45 in good health and CMV-seronegative. CDR3s include the opening cysteine and the closing phenylalanine or tryptophan. A D gene is named only where the DNA matches it firmly. Only part of the rows carry a size: once, few, many, or a class if the clone is expanded.

D gene	clone size	CDR3 length	J gene	V gene	CDR3 protein	CDR3 DNA
NA	NA	16	TRBJ1-5	TRBV4-1	CASSHSGEPFNQPQHF	TGCGCCAGCAGCCACTCCGGGGAGCCCTTCAATCAGCCCCAGCATTTT
TRBD1	NA	13	TRBJ1-2	TRBV29-1	CSVRDRGLWGYTF	TGCAGCGTCCGGGACAGGGGGTTGTGGGGCTACACCTTC
TRBD1	NA	16	TRBJ2-2	TRBV7-7	CASSSGGQTNTGELFF	TGTGCTAGCAGCTCAGGGGGACAAACGAACACCGGGGAGCTGTTTTTT
NA	NA	14	TRBJ2-5	TRBV10-3	CAISAQGSQETQYF	TGTGCCATCAGTGCGCAGGGGTCCCAAGAGACCCAGTACTTC
NA	NA	15	TRBJ1-4	TRBV5-8	CASRRRTDPDEKLFF	TGTGCCAGCAGGCGGAGGACGGATCCAGATGAAAAACTGTTTTTT
NA	NA	13	TRBJ1-5	TRBV4-1	CASSQELSWPQHF	TGCGCCAGCAGCCAAGAATTATCGTGGCCCCAGCATTTT
NA	NA	15	TRBJ2-3	TRBV6-6	CASSPGMWSTDTQYF	TGTGCCAGCAGTCCAGGGATGTGGAGCACAGATACGCAGTATTTT
TRBD1	NA	17	TRBJ1-1	TRBV28	CASSLVLPDRGGTEAFF	TGTGCCAGCAGTTTGGTGTTGCCCGACAGGGGTGGGACTGAAGCTTTCTTT
TRBD1	NA	14	TRBJ2-2	TRBV2	CASSDLGTAGELFF	TGTGCCAGCAGTGACCTCGGGACAGCCGGGGAGCTGTTTTTT
TRBD1	few	14	TRBJ2-7	TRBV27	CASSLSQGGNEQYF	TGTGCCAGCAGTTTATCACAGGGGGGCAACGAGCAGTACTTC
NA	NA	14	TRBJ2-3	TRBV10-3	CAIRSGLSTDTQYF	TGTGCCATCCGGTCGGGACTTAGCACAGATACGCAGTATTTT
TRBD2	NA	16	TRBJ2-1	TRBV4-1	CASSQDRGTSQVGQFF	TGCGCCAGCAGCCAAGATAGGGGGACTAGCCAGGTGGGGCAGTTCTTC
NA	NA	14	TRBJ1-4	TRBV28	CASSSDREVGKLFF	TGTGCCAGCAGCTCGGACAGAGAAGTTGGAAAACTGTTTTTT
NA	NA	18	TRBJ2-3	TRBV5-1	CASSLDPDRSYSTDTQYF	TGCGCCAGCAGCTTGGATCCCGACAGGTCCTATAGCACAGATACGCAGTATTTT
TRBD2	NA	18	TRBJ2-1	TRBV27	CASSSTTLLAGVANEQFF	TGTGCCAGCAGTTCAACCACCCTACTAGCGGGAGTTGCAAATGAGCAGTTCTTC
TRBD2	NA	16	TRBJ2-3	TRBV2	CASNSGLAAYTDTQYF	TGTGCCAGCAACTCGGGACTAGCGGCTTACACAGATACGCAGTATTTT
NA	NA	13	TRBJ1-1	TRBV5-1	CASSLDQYTEAFF	TGCGCCAGCAGCTTGGATCAGTACACTGAAGCTTTCTTT
TRBD2	NA	12	TRBJ2-1	TRBV19	CASSTGLARQFF	TGTGCCAGTAGTACGGGACTAGCGCGGCAGTTCTTC
TRBD1	once	20	TRBJ2-5	TRBV5-1	CASSLEVGRGSPRREGTQYF	TGCGCCAGCAGCTTGGAAGTGGGCAGGGGGTCCCCAAGGCGAGAAGGGACCCAGTACTTC
TRBD1	NA	14	TRBJ2-7	TRBV9	CASSTQGQGYEQYF	TGTGCCAGCAGCACCCAAGGACAGGGGTACGAGCAGTACTTC
TRBD1	NA	12	TRBJ2-7	TRBV19	CATRQGAYEQYF	TGTGCCACCCGACAGGGGGCCTACGAGCAGTACTTC
TRBD1	NA	14	TRBJ2-7	TRBV27	CASSSHRGTYEQYF	TGTGCCAGCAGCTCTCACAGGGGCACCTACGAGCAGTACTTC
NA	NA	14	TRBJ2-3	TRBV30	CAWSDLQTTDTQYF	TGTGCCTGGAGTGACCTCCAGACTACAGATACGCAGTATTTT
TRBD1	NA	16	TRBJ1-4	TRBV5-4	CASSLQPGQGYEKLFF	TGTGCCAGCAGCTTACAACCGGGACAGGGGTATGAAAAACTGTTTTTT
NA	NA	17	TRBJ1-1	TRBV2	CASSLGGGVSVNTEAFF	TGTGCCAGCAGCCTAGGGGGGGGTGTTTCTGTGAACACTGAAGCTTTCTTT
NA	NA	13	TRBJ1-2	TRBV7-8	CASSPDSVAGYTF	TGTGCCAGCAGTCCGGACAGCGTAGCTGGCTACACCTTC